This T cell receptor (beta chain) was observed in a study of brain T cells in children with intractable seizures. General observations from the study: Pre- and post-surgery blood differed in depth, so pre-surgery absences may be undersampling.

Points on this clone: Its antigen is still unknown.

Germline CDR1 and CDR2: MGHRA and YSYEKL. Trimming pared 4 bases from V and 1 base from J, leaving 15 bases between. This CDR3 is built from 16 residues. Time point: blood from clinic visit 5 months post-surgery; TSC patient then seizure free. Clones were sequenced by immunoSEQ multiplex PCR, and TCRdb holds only the in-frame ones, with some missing. The sample yields about 340,000 clones, 93% seen once. The source of this sequence is a boy under two years old with tuberous sclerosis and intractable seizures. The chain links TRBV4-1 to TRBJ2-3; perhaps D is TRBD1 or TRBD2 (5 bases each). The source material was peripheral blood, sampled 4 to 6 months after surgery. The CDR3 DNA follows: TGCGCCAGCAGCCTAACCTGGGGGAGCGGCACAGATACGCAGTATTTT. Protein: CASSLTWGSGTDTQYF.